This T cell receptor (beta chain) was retrieved from a study of beta chain features in type 1 diabetes. Since all of the isolated RNA was reverse transcribed, expressed TCRB transcripts were what got sequenced. Naive, central memory and regulatory T cell samples averaged around 4 million immunoSEQ reads each. Profiled with immunoSEQ multiplex PCR; TCRdb holds only in-frame clones, not every one. Among a few hundred thousand clones, about 14% were seen once, and the ten largest hold 0.019%. Study outcomes and limitations: Among patients with Type 1 diabetes, TCRB CDR3s were moderately but significantly shorter in every one of the four CD4+ subsets.

With respect to this clone: Its target is not known.

Trimming at V came to 3 bases and at J to 5 bases, leaving 3 bases not matched to a gene. The germline CDR1 and CDR2 sequences are MGHRA and YSYEKL. The CDR3 has 15 amino acids. The TCR was taken from a young man with type 1 diabetes. This chain joins TRBV4-1 and TRBJ2-1; 11 positions match TRBD2. The sample was naive CD4+ T cells from blood. The CDR3 DNA reads TGCGCCAGCAGCCAGCCGGGACTAGCGGACAATGAGCAGTTCTTC. This encodes CASSQPGLADNEQFF.